This is a list of T cell receptor beta chains from one sample in a study of T cell responses to AZD1222 COVID-19 vaccine. Clones were read by immunoSEQ multiplex PCR, and TCRdb kept only the in-frame ones, dropping some. The sample lists some 140,000 clones, approximately 90% seen once, with more than 5.5% in the top ten. The sequencing used peripheral blood, collected on day 0 of AZD1222 vaccination. All receptors derive from an adult in good health. The CDR3 runs from the conserved cysteine through the conserved F or W. A D gene is named only where the DNA matches it firmly. The listing skips clone size in some rows; elsewhere it reads once, few, many or a size class.

D gene,V gene,J gene,clone size,CDR3 protein,CDR3 DNA
NA,TRBV29-1,TRBJ2-1,NA,CSVIGRSYNEQFF,TGCAGCGTTATCGGACGCTCCTACAATGAGCAGTTCTTC
NA,TRBV4-3,TRBJ1-5,NA,CASSQDRWTVNQPQHF,TGCGCCAGCAGCCAAGATCGCTGGACAGTTAATCAGCCCCAGCATTTT
NA,TRBV6-5,TRBJ2-1,NA,CASSYNGETLNEQFF,TGTGCCAGCAGTTACAACGGGGAAACATTAAATGAGCAGTTCTTC
TRBD2,TRBV12-3/TRBV12-4,TRBJ2-1,NA,CASRASGIHEQFF,TGTGCCAGCAGGGCTAGCGGGATACATGAGCAGTTCTTC
NA,TRBV5-4,TRBJ1-1,NA,CATTTRGLNTEAFF,TGTGCCACCACAACGAGGGGTCTGAACACTGAAGCTTTCTTT
TRBD2,TRBV7-9,TRBJ2-5,NA,CASSIWTSGSRETQYF,TGTGCCAGCAGCATTTGGACTAGCGGGAGTAGGGAGACCCAGTACTTC
NA,TRBV5-1,TRBJ2-7,once,CASSLANPTGGSYEQYF,TGCGCCAGCAGCTTGGCCAACCCTACAGGAGGGAGCTACGAGCAGTACTTC
NA,TRBV7-3,TRBJ1-1,once,CASSAQRGHAEAFF,TGTGCCAGCAGCGCGCAAAGAGGGCACGCTGAAGCTTTCTTT
NA,TRBV7-2,TRBJ1-5,NA,CASSLKGSGDQPQHF,TGTGCCAGCAGCTTAAAAGGGTCAGGGGACCAGCCCCAGCATTTT
NA,TRBV28,TRBJ1-1,few,CASSPLTDSMNTEAFF,TGTGCCAGCAGTCCATTGACAGATTCAATGAACACTGAAGCTTTCTTT
TRBD1,TRBV18,TRBJ1-5,NA,CASSWDRKDQPQHF,TGTGCCAGCTCATGGGACAGAAAAGATCAGCCCCAGCATTTT
NA,TRBV24-1,TRBJ1-5,NA,CATSGRAAQEPQHF,TGTGCCACCAGTGGCCGTGCGGCCCAGGAGCCCCAGCATTTT
TRBD2,TRBV7-9,TRBJ2-7,NA,CASRPSAGGPREQYF,TGTGCCAGCAGACCCTCGGCGGGAGGGCCGAGGGAGCAGTACTTC
NA,TRBV19,TRBJ2-1,NA,CASSISASRRIDEQFF,TGTGCCAGTAGTATATCGGCTAGTCGGCGGATCGATGAGCAGTTCTTC
NA,TRBV11-2,TRBJ1-5,once,CASSFDTDQPQHF,TGTGCCAGCAGCTTTGACACGGATCAGCCCCAGCATTTT
NA,TRBV15,TRBJ1-3,NA,CATRLHGPGNTIYF,TGTGCCACCCGCCTCCACGGACCTGGAAACACCATATATTTT
TRBD1,TRBV9,TRBJ2-2,NA,CASEGHVGGSGELFF,TGTGCCAGTGAGGGGCATGTAGGGGGCTCCGGGGAGCTGTTTTTT
NA,TRBV5-1,TRBJ2-7,NA,CASSLGAIYEQYF,TGCGCCAGCAGTTTGGGGGCTATTTACGAGCAGTACTTC
NA,TRBV4-2,TRBJ2-2,NA,CASSQARSGELFF,TGTGCCAGCAGCCAAGCCAGGTCCGGGGAGCTGTTTTTT
NA,TRBV7-9,TRBJ1-3,NA,CASSLGLASSGNTIYF,TGTGCCAGCAGCTTAGGACTAGCGAGCTCAGGAAACACCATATATTTT
TRBD1,TRBV30,TRBJ1-5,NA,CAWSPGQANQPQHF,TGTGCCTGGAGTCCAGGACAGGCCAATCAGCCCCAGCATTTT
NA,TRBV28,TRBJ1-5,NA,CASSLDNQPQHF,TGTGCCAGCAGTTTGGACAATCAGCCCCAGCATTTT
TRBD1,TRBV24-1,TRBJ2-1,NA,CATSDSYRGSTYNEQFF,TGTGCCACCAGTGATTCCTACAGGGGGTCTACCTACAATGAGCAGTTCTTC
NA,TRBV29-1,TRBJ1-1,NA,CSSSGNGRYTEAFF,TGCAGCTCCAGTGGGAACGGGCGATACACTGAAGCTTTCTTT
NA,TRBV3-1/TRBV3-2,TRBJ2-1,NA,CASTSMAGLDNEQFF,TGTGCCAGCACCTCTATGGCGGGCCTAGACAATGAGCAGTTCTTC
TRBD1,TRBV3-1/TRBV3-2,TRBJ1-2,NA,CASNPSGQGTYGYTF,TGTGCCAGCAACCCCTCGGGACAGGGGACCTATGGCTACACCTTC
NA,TRBV5-8,TRBJ1-2,NA,CASSLSGLGGSYTF,TGTGCCAGCAGCTTATCCGGGCTGGGGGGGAGCTACACCTTC
NA,TRBV18,TRBJ2-3,NA,CASSLTLTDTQYF,TGTGCCAGCTCACTAACACTCACAGATACGCAGTATTTT
NA,TRBV19,TRBJ1-5,NA,CASSPPALTAWGNQPQHF,TGTGCCAGTAGTCCTCCTGCCCTCACGGCTTGGGGCAATCAGCCCCAGCATTTT
NA,TRBV6-2/TRBV6-3,TRBJ2-7,NA,CASSPAWGNEQYF,TGTGCCAGCAGTCCGGCTTGGGGGAACGAGCAGTACTTC
TRBD1,TRBV7-9,TRBJ1-5,NA,CASSLAGGQGSNQPQHF,TGTGCCAGCAGCTTAGCCGGCGGACAGGGATCCAATCAGCCCCAGCATTTT
NA,TRBV9,TRBJ1-3,NA,CASSVYGASGNTIYF,TGTGCCAGCAGCGTATACGGAGCCTCTGGAAACACCATATATTTT
NA,TRBV7-6,TRBJ2-7,NA,CASSQARGYSYEQYF,TGTGCCAGCAGCCAAGCGAGGGGGTACTCCTACGAGCAGTACTTC
NA,TRBV12-1,TRBJ2-3,NA,CASSFAGGRADTQYF,TGTGCCAGCAGCTTTGCCGGCGGGAGGGCAGATACGCAGTATTTT
TRBD1,TRBV7-9,TRBJ2-7,NA,CASSSSTAGTGTVVYEQYF,TGTGCCAGCAGCTCCTCAACGGCCGGGACAGGTACTGTCGTCTACGAGCAGTACTTC
NA,TRBV11-3,TRBJ2-1,few,CASSLGGRLLPTEQFF,TGTGCCAGCAGCTTAGGCGGTCGACTCCTCCCTACCGAGCAGTTCTTC
NA,TRBV28,TRBJ2-3,NA,CASSLSGVGAVDTQYF,TGTGCCAGCAGTTTATCGGGGGTTGGGGCGGTGGATACGCAGTATTTT
NA,TRBV24-1,TRBJ2-7,once,CATSDSSGYSGEYF,TGTGCCACCAGTGATTCCTCAGGCTATTCCGGGGAGTACTTC
NA,TRBV10-3,TRBJ1-1,NA,CAISESSRVATRVAEAFF,TGTGCCATCAGTGAGTCGAGCCGGGTGGCCACCCGAGTTGCTGAAGCTTTCTTT
NA,TRBV6-5,TRBJ2-7,NA,CATQRQGFNEQYF,TGTGCCACCCAGCGTCAGGGTTTCAACGAGCAGTACTTC
NA,TRBV19,TRBJ1-5,NA,CASSIRFNQPQHF,TGTGCCAGTAGTATACGGTTTAATCAGCCCCAGCATTTT
TRBD1,TRBV4-1,TRBJ1-6,NA,CASSQTSLGGTGHSPLHF,TGCGCCAGCAGCCAAACCTCCTTGGGCGGGACAGGGCATTCACCCCTCCACTTT
NA,TRBV5-5,TRBJ1-2,once,CASRSVDGYTF,TGTGCCAGCAGGTCGGTAGATGGCTACACCTTC
NA,TRBV6-2/TRBV6-3,TRBJ1-5,NA,CASSYWASNQPQHF,TGTGCCAGCAGTTACTGGGCGAGCAATCAGCCCCAGCATTTT
NA,TRBV6-4,TRBJ1-6,few,CASSESADNSPLHF,TGTGCCAGCAGTGAGTCGGCTGATAATTCACCCCTCCACTTT
NA,TRBV9,TRBJ2-2,NA,CASSVQVWAGELFF,TGTGCCAGCAGCGTACAGGTCTGGGCCGGGGAGCTGTTTTTT
TRBD1,TRBV10-3,TRBJ1-1,few,CAISATGGTEAFF,TGTGCCATCAGTGCCACAGGGGGCACTGAAGCTTTCTTT
TRBD1,TRBV9,TRBJ1-2,NA,CASSEGPGTGILRLYGYTF,TGTGCCAGCAGCGAGGGACCCGGGACAGGGATCCTAAGGCTTTATGGCTACACCTTC
TRBD2,TRBV15,TRBJ2-3,NA,CATSRDLAGTEYF,TGTGCCACCAGCAGGGACCTAGCGGGAACAGAGTATTTT
TRBD2,TRBV19,TRBJ2-7,NA,CASSIVLAGVDEQYF,TGTGCCAGTAGTATAGTCCTAGCGGGAGTAGACGAGCAGTACTTC
NA,TRBV27,TRBJ1-1,once,CASSFSRNTEAFF,TGTGCCAGCAGTTTCAGCAGGAACACTGAAGCTTTCTTT
TRBD1,TRBV7-2,TRBJ1-1,NA,CASRGDRGTEAFF,TGTGCCAGCAGGGGGGACAGGGGTACTGAAGCTTTCTTT
NA,TRBV25-1,TRBJ2-1,NA,CASSALLAKYNEQFF,TGTGCCAGCAGTGCACTACTAGCTAAATACAATGAGCAGTTCTTC